This TCR beta chain was retrieved from a study of response to subunit inactivated influenza vaccine. Concerning this clonotype itself: The antigen is undetermined.

Study observations and caveats: Authors suggested that a seasonal influenza vaccination recruits few new T cells each time.

TCRdb processed the RT-PCR reads anew with MiXCR; each CDR3 protein has one entry. The table shows more than 150,000 distinct CDR3 sequences, with about 10% occurring only once. Germline V gives CDR1 SGHAT, CDR2 FQNNGV. This CDR3 comprises 15 residues. The V segment lost 5 bases and the J segment 7 bases; nucleotides outside the gene matches: 7. This chain connects TRBV11-2 to TRBJ2-1, with TRBD1 matching over 11 bases. The sample in question was CD8+ T cells sorted from PBMCs, obtained around 25 months after vaccination. The clonotype was recovered from a man between 50 and 69 years old who received an inactivated influenza vaccine. DNA of the CDR3: TGTGCCAGCAGCACCGGGACAGGGGGGTGGAATGAGCAGTTCTTC. Its protein is CASSTGTGGWNEQFF.